This T cell receptor beta chain was sequenced during a study of blood T cell repertoires in COVID-19. This clone was observed a single time. Only in-frame clones appear in the TCRdb table, and some are missing; sequencing was by immunoSEQ multiplex PCR. The sample has around 130,000 clones, over 65% seen once. This clonotype originated in a woman in her seventies with acute or convalescent COVID-19. The sequenced sample consisted of peripheral blood.

The CDR3 region is CASSQRGGTDTQYF. In nucleotides, the CDR3 is TGTGCCAGCAGTCAAAGAGGAGGCACAGATACGCAGTATTTT. This chain joins TRBV25-1 and TRBJ2-3; D is undetermined. The CDR3 consists of 14 residues. CDR1 is MGHDK and CDR2 is SYGVNS in the germline V gene. Trimming cost V 5 bases and J 1 base, with 10 bases left between them.